This TCR beta chain was identified in a study of T cells after yellow fever vaccination. Germline loops: CDR1 KGHSH, CDR2 LQKENI. The V gene lost 4 bases and the J gene lost 3 bases, with 14 bases spanning the gap. CDR3 length equals 15 residues. TCR cDNA was made by 5'RACE template switching, adding a universal primer site and UMIs. Each CDR3 protein gets one entry after TCRdb re-called the 5' RACE reads with MiXCR. Found here are about 240,000 distinct CDR3 sequences, around 7% of them singletons; the top ten hold approximately 0.85%. Study results and caveats: Peaking on day 5 versus 15, the secondary response was faster but weaker. Subsequent to the booster, the majority of primary-vaccination clones reappeared (96% CD4, 88% CD8).

Comment on this clonotype: Its antigen is not identified.

The source is a man aged 25-40 years who received the YFV17D yellow fever vaccine. The chain links TRBV18 to TRBJ2-3, with D possibly being TRBD2 (6 bases). This sample comprised CD4+ T cells sorted from PBMCs, obtained 15 days after the yellow fever booster vaccination. The CDR3 sequence is CASSLTIGSTDTQYF. The CDR3 region has the DNA TGTGCCAGCTCACTTACTATCGGGAGTACAGATACGCAGTATTTT. The complete variable domain, with remaining parts taken from reference TRBV18 and TRBJ2-3, reads NAGVMQNPRHLVRRRGQEARLRCSPMKGHSHVYWYRQLPEEGLKFMVYLQKENIIDESGMPKERFSAEFPKEGPSILRIQQVVRGDSAAYFCASSLTIGSTDTQYFGPGTRLTVL.